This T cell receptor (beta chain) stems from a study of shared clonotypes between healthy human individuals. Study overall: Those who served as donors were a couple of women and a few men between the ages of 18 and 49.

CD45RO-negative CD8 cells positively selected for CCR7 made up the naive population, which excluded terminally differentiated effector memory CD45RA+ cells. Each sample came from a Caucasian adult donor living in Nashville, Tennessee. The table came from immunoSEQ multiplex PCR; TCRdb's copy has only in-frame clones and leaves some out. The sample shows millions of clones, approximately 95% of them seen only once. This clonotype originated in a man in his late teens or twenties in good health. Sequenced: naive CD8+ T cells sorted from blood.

The CDR3 bases are TGCGCCAGCAGCCAAGACTCTCGGGAGGGCCAAGAGACCCAGTACTTC. Translated, it gives CASSQDSREGQETQYF. The rearrangement joins TRBV4-3 to TRBJ2-5; 8 bases fit TRBD2. The CDR3 is 16 amino acids. Germline V gene data show CDR1 as LGHNA and CDR2 as YSLEER. The trim removed 0 bases at V and 1 base at J, leaving 4 bases unmatched.